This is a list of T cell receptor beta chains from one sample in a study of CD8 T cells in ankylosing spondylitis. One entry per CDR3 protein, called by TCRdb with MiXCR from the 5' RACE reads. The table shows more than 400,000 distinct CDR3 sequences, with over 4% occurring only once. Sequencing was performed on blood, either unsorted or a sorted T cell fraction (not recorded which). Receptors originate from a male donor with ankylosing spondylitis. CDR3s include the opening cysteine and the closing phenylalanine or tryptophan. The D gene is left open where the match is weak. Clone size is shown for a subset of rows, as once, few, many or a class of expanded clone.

TGTGCCAGCAGTTACCTGACAGTAGATGAGCAGTTCTTC,CASSYLTVDEQFF,NA,TRBJ2-1,TRBV6-5,many,13
TGTGCCAGCAGTTACGCGGAAAACACTGAAGCTTTCTTT,CASSYAENTEAFF,NA,TRBJ1-1,TRBV6-2/TRBV6-3,NA,13
TGCAGTGCCCCCGGACTAGCGGGCGGTATAGACGAGCAGTACTTC,CSAPGLAGGIDEQYF,TRBD2,TRBJ2-7,TRBV20-1,many,15
TGCAGTGCTACCTCCGGGACAGGGAGCACAGATACGCAGTATTTT,CSATSGTGSTDTQYF,TRBD1,TRBJ2-3,TRBV20-1,few,15
TGTGCCAGCAGCTACGGACAGAACAATGAGCAGTTCTTC,CASSYGQNNEQFF,NA,TRBJ2-1,TRBV9,many,13
TGTGCCAGCAGCTCTTGGGACAAGAGTGGCAATGAGCAGTTCTTC,CASSSWDKSGNEQFF,NA,TRBJ2-1,TRBV7-9,NA,15
TGCAGTGCTAGAGTAACAGCGGGTAGTTATGGCTACACCTTC,CSARVTAGSYGYTF,NA,TRBJ1-2,TRBV20-1,NA,14
TGCAGTGCTAGATCGGCAGGCAGCAATCAGCCCCAGCATTTT,CSARSAGSNQPQHF,NA,TRBJ1-5,TRBV20-1,many,14
TGTGCCAGCAGAATTAAGCGGGGGGGGTCCTACAATGAGCAGTTCTTC,CASRIKRGGSYNEQFF,TRBD2,TRBJ2-1,TRBV12-3/TRBV12-4,many,16
TGCAGTGCTCGTCCGGGCGGGAGGGACAATCAGCCCCAGCATTTT,CSARPGGRDNQPQHF,NA,TRBJ1-5,TRBV20-1,many,15
TGTGCCAGCAGCCCCAACAGGGACTCAGGGCAGTACTTC,CASSPNRDSGQYF,NA,TRBJ2-7,TRBV7-9,many,13
TGCAGCGTCCGGACGGATAGGGGAACTGAAGCTTTCTTT,CSVRTDRGTEAFF,NA,TRBJ1-1,TRBV29-1,many,13
TGTGCCAGCAGTTTAAGGGGCAGTAGGAAAAAACTGTTTTTT,CASSLRGSRKKLFF,NA,TRBJ1-4,TRBV27,many,14
TGTGCCAGTAGTGCCCGGGACCGCCACGGGTCACCCCTCCACTTT,CASSARDRHGSPLHF,NA,TRBJ1-6,TRBV19,NA,15
TGTGCCAGCAGCGGAAGGGGGACTAGCGGGGGCACAGATACGCAGTATTTT,CASSGRGTSGGTDTQYF,TRBD2,TRBJ2-3,TRBV5-6,NA,17
TGTGCCAGCAGCTGGACAGCGTATAATGAAAAACTGTTTTTT,CASSWTAYNEKLFF,NA,TRBJ1-4,TRBV5-5,many,14
TGTGCCAGCAGCTCGGTTGGGCCCTCCTACAATGAGCAGTTCTTC,CASSSVGPSYNEQFF,NA,TRBJ2-1,TRBV7-9,many,15
TGCAGTGCTAGTACAGGATTTGACATTCAGTACTTC,CSASTGFDIQYF,NA,TRBJ2-4,TRBV20-1,many,12
TGCGCCAGCAGCCGCACGGGGGCAGACAAAAACATTCAGTACTTC,CASSRTGADKNIQYF,NA,TRBJ2-4,TRBV5-1,many,15
TGTGCCAGCAGTGACCACATAGGGAGGGAGACCCAGTACTTC,CASSDHIGRETQYF,NA,TRBJ2-5,TRBV6-1,many,14
TGCGCCAGCACCCCCCATGGCGGGGACTCCTACGAGCAGTACTTC,CASTPHGGDSYEQYF,NA,TRBJ2-7,TRBV5-1,NA,15
TGTGCCACCAGCAGAGATCAGGGGGGCGGTGACACTGAAGCTTTCTTT,CATSRDQGGGDTEAFF,TRBD1,TRBJ1-1,TRBV15,many,16
TGCAGTGCTAGGGTGTTGGGGAATTCACCCCTCCACTTT,CSARVLGNSPLHF,NA,TRBJ1-6,TRBV20-1,many,13
TGTGCCAGCAGCCGCTGGAGTCAGCCCCAGCATTTT,CASSRWSQPQHF,NA,TRBJ1-5,TRBV7-9,many,12
TGCGCCAGCAGCTTGTCGGCAGCAACTAATGAAAAACTGTTTTTT,CASSLSAATNEKLFF,NA,TRBJ1-4,TRBV5-1,many,15
TGCAGTGCTAGAGATCCTAGCGGGGGGAGGTACAATGAGCAGTTCTTC,CSARDPSGGRYNEQFF,TRBD2,TRBJ2-1,TRBV20-1,many,16
TGTGCCAGCAGCTTAGACTCCGGGGCCCGGGGGAGAGAGACCCAGTACTTC,CASSLDSGARGRETQYF,NA,TRBJ2-5,TRBV7-3,many,17
TGTGCCAGCAGCTATGGACCGACGGGGAACACTGAAGCTTTCTTT,CASSYGPTGNTEAFF,NA,TRBJ1-1,TRBV5-6,many,15
TGTGCCAGCAGCTTTCCCCGGGGGGCGGCCACCGGGGAGCTGTTTTTT,CASSFPRGAATGELFF,NA,TRBJ2-2,TRBV7-9,few,16
TGTGCCAGCAGGCCGCTAGCCAAAAACATTCAGTACTTC,CASRPLAKNIQYF,NA,TRBJ2-4,TRBV6-2/TRBV6-3,many,13
TGCGCCAGCAGCCAAGATTGGGTAGGGGAGATCGATGGCTACACCTTC,CASSQDWVGEIDGYTF,NA,TRBJ1-2,TRBV4-1,many,16
TGTGCCAGCAGTTACTCAAGGGACGCAGATACGCAGTATTTT,CASSYSRDADTQYF,NA,TRBJ2-3,TRBV6-5,many,14
TGCGCCAGCAGCCTGTTCAAACACCCCACAGATACGCAGTATTTT,CASSLFKHPTDTQYF,NA,TRBJ2-3,TRBV5-1,many,15
TGTGCCAGCAGTGAGCCCAGTTCAAACAGGGGTCGAGGCTACACCTTC,CASSEPSSNRGRGYTF,TRBD1,TRBJ1-2,TRBV6-1,many,16
TGTGCCAGCAGTTCCTTAACAGGGGGCTCCTACGAGCAGTACTTC,CASSSLTGGSYEQYF,TRBD1,TRBJ2-7,TRBV28,NA,15
TGCGCCAGCAGCCTGTGGGGGACAGAGAGCACAGATACGCAGTATTTT,CASSLWGTESTDTQYF,TRBD1,TRBJ2-3,TRBV5-1,many,16
TGCAGCGCTGGACTAGGCCAAGAGACCCAGTACTTC,CSAGLGQETQYF,TRBD2,TRBJ2-5,TRBV29-1,many,12
TGTGCCATTGGACTCGCGAACACCGGGGAGCTGTTTTTT,CAIGLANTGELFF,NA,TRBJ2-2,TRBV10-3,many,13
TGTGCCAGCAGCCCTCGACTAGCTAGCTCTGGGGCCAACGTCCTGACTTTC,CASSPRLASSGANVLTF,TRBD2,TRBJ2-6,TRBV4-2,few,17
TGCGCCAGCAGCCACGGGCCAGGCCAAGAGACCCAGTACTTC,CASSHGPGQETQYF,NA,TRBJ2-5,TRBV4-1,many,14
TGTGCCAGCAGTCCGAAGACAGGAGGAGGGCCTGAAGCTTTCTTT,CASSPKTGGGPEAFF,NA,TRBJ1-1,TRBV27,few,15
TGTGCCAGCAGCTTAGGACTCCTAAGACGGATGAACACCGGGGAGCTGTTTTTT,CASSLGLLRRMNTGELFF,NA,TRBJ2-2,TRBV11-2,many,18
TGCAGTGCTAGAGAGTCTAGCAATCAGCCCCAGCATTTT,CSARESSNQPQHF,NA,TRBJ1-5,TRBV20-1,few,13
TGTGCCAGCAGCTTAAGGGGGCTACCCTACGAGCAGTACTTC,CASSLRGLPYEQYF,TRBD1,TRBJ2-7,TRBV7-2,many,14
TGTGCCAGCAGCTTAACCAGTAACGGCAATCAGCCCCAGCATTTT,CASSLTSNGNQPQHF,NA,TRBJ1-5,TRBV7-8,many,15
TGCAGCGTTGCAGCGGGGGTAGATTCACCCCTCCACTTT,CSVAAGVDSPLHF,NA,TRBJ1-6,TRBV29-1,many,13
TGTGCCAGCAGCCGAGCGGATGATCTAAACTCCTACGAGCAGTACTTC,CASSRADDLNSYEQYF,NA,TRBJ2-7,TRBV4-2,many,16
TGTGCCAGCAGTCCTGCCGGGACGGAGTATCAGCCCCAGCATTTT,CASSPAGTEYQPQHF,NA,TRBJ1-5,TRBV28,many,15
TGTGCCAGCGGAGGACAGGGAGGATCTGGAAACACCATATATTTT,CASGGQGGSGNTIYF,TRBD1,TRBJ1-3,TRBV7-2,many,15
TGTGCCAGCAGCGCGGACAGGGGAAACAATCAGCCCCAGCATTTT,CASSADRGNNQPQHF,TRBD1,TRBJ1-5,TRBV5-4,many,15